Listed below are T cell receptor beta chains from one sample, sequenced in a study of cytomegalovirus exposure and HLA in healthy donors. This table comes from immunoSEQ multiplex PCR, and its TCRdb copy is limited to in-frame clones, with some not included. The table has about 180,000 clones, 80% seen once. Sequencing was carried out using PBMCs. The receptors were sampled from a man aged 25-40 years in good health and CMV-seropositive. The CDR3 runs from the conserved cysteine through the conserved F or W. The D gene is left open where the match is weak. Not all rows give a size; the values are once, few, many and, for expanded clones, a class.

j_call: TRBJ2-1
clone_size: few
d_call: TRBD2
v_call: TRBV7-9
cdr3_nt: TGTGCCAGCAGTACACTAGCGGACAACTACAATGAGCAGTTCTTC
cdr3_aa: CASSTLADNYNEQFF

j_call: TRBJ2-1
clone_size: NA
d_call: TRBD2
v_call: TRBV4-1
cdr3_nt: TGCGCCAGCAGCCAAGGGGCAGCGGGGGGAGCCTACAATGAGCAGTTCTTC
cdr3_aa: CASSQGAAGGAYNEQFF

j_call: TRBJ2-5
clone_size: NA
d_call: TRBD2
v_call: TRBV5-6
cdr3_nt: TGTGCCAGCAGCTTGCGCACGGGAGGTTCAGGGCAAGAGACCCAGTACTTC
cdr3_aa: CASSLRTGGSGQETQYF

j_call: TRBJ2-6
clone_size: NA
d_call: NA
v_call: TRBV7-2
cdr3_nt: TGTGCCAGCAGCTCACGGGACACCGGCTCTGGGGCCAACGTCCTGACTTTC
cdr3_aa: CASSSRDTGSGANVLTF

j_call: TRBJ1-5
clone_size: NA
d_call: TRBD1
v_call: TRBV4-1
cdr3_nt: TGCGCCAGCAGCGGGACAGGGGGGCCGCCCCAGCATTTT
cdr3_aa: CASSGTGGPPQHF

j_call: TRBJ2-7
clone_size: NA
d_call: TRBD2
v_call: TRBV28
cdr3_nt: TGTGCCAGCAGCGAAAGCGGGATCACCTACGAGCAGTACTTC
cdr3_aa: CASSESGITYEQYF

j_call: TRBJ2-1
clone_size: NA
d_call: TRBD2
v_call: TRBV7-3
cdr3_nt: TGTGCCAGCAGCCCCAGCGGGAGCTCCTACAATGAGCAGTTCTTC
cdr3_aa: CASSPSGSSYNEQFF

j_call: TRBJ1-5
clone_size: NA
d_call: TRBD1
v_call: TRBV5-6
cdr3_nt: TGTGCCAGCAGTTTGGCAGGGGGCCGATTCAATCAGCCCCAGCATTTT
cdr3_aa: CASSLAGGRFNQPQHF

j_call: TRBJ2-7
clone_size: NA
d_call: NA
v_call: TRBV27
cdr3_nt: TGTGCCAGCAGTTTATCCCAGGGATCCTACGAGCAGTACTTC
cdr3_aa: CASSLSQGSYEQYF

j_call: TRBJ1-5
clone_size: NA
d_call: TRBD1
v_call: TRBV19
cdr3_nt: TGTGCCAGTACCCAGGGTGGGGACAGCCGAAGATCTCAGCCCCAGCATTTT
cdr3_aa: CASTQGGDSRRSQPQHF

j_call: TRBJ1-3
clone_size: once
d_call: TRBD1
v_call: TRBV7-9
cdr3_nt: TGTGCCAGCGGTCCGGGGACAGATAGAAACACCATATATTTT
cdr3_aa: CASGPGTDRNTIYF

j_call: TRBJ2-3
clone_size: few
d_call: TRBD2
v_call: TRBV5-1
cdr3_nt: TGCGTGACCAGGACTAGCGGAGGCACAGATACGCAGTATTTT
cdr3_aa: CVTRTSGGTDTQYF

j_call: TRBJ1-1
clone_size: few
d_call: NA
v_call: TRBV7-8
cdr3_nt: TGTGCCAGCAGAGTTGACTTGAACACTGAAGCTTTCTTT
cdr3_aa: CASRVDLNTEAFF

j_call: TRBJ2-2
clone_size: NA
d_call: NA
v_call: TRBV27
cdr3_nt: TGTGCCAGCAGTAAATCGGGGGTGTGGGAGCTGTTTTTT
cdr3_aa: CASSKSGVWELFF

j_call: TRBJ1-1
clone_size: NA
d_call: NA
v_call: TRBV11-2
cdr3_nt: TGTGCCAGCAGCTTAGTAGGAAAGGGGCTGAACACTGAAGCTTTCTTT
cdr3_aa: CASSLVGKGLNTEAFF

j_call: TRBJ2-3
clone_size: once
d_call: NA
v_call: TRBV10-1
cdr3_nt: TGCGCCAGCAGTGATCTCTTGGCCACAGATACGCAGTATTTT
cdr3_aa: CASSDLLATDTQYF

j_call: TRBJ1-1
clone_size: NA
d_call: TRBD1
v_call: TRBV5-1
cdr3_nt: TGCGCCAGCAGCCACCGACAGGGAGGTTCGAACACTGAAGCTTTCTTT
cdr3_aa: CASSHRQGGSNTEAFF

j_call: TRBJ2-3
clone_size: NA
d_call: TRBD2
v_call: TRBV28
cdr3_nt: TGTGCCAGCAGTTTTAAGCGGGAGAGGGCAGATACGCAGTATTTT
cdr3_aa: CASSFKRERADTQYF

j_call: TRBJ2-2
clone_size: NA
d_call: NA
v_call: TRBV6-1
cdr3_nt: TGTGCCAGCAGCCCCGGGGTTGGGACCGGGGAGCTGTTTTTT
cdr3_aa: CASSPGVGTGELFF

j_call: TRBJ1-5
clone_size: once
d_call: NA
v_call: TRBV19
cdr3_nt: TGTGCCAGTAGTATAGGGGACTCCCAGGCGTATCAGCCCCAGCATTTT
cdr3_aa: CASSIGDSQAYQPQHF

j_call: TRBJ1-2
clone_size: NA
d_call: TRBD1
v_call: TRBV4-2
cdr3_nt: TGTGCCAGCAGCCAAGATAAGGGGGCACCCCAGACCTTC
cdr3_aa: CASSQDKGAPQTF

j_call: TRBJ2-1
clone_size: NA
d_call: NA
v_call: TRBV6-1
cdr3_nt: TGTGCCAGCAGTCCACGTAGCTCCTACAATGAGCAGTTCTTC
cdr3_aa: CASSPRSSYNEQFF

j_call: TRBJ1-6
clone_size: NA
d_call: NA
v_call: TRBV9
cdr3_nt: TGTGCCAGCAGCGAGAGTCCGCTGAGCTCCTATAATTCACCCCTCCACTTT
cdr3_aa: CASSESPLSSYNSPLHF

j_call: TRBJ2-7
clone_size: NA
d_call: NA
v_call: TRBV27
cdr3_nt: TGTGCCAGCAGTTTATGGGCGGGATCCTTCGCTACGGCGAACGAGCAGTACTTC
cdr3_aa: CASSLWAGSFATANEQYF

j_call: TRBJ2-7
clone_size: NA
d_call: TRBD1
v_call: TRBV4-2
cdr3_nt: TGTGCCAGCAGCCAAATTACAGGGGGGTACGAGCAGTACTTC
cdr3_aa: CASSQITGGYEQYF

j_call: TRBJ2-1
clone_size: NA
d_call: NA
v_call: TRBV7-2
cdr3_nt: TGTGCCAGCAGCTTAGCGCCCGCTGGGCCTCCGTTCTTC
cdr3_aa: CASSLAPAGPPFF

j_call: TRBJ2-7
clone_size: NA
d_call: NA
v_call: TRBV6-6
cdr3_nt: TGTGCCAGCAGCACCGGACAGCAGGGCCCCTACGAGCAGTACTTC
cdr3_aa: CASSTGQQGPYEQYF

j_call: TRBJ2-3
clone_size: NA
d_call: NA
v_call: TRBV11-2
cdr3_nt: TGTGCCAGCAGCTCTCCCCCGGATACGCAGTATTTT
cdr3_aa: CASSSPPDTQYF

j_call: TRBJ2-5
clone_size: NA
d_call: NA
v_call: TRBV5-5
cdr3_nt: TGTGCCAGCAGCTCCCCGGGTGCCCCAGAGACCCAGTACTTC
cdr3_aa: CASSSPGAPETQYF

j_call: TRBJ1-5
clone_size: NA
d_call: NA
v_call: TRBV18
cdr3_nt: TGTGCCAGCTCACCATTGAGGGAGAATCAGCCCCAGCATTTT
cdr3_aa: CASSPLRENQPQHF

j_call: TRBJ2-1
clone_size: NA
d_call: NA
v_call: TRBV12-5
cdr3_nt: TGTGCTAGTGGATCCTTTTTACCAGGGGAAGAGCAGTTCTTC
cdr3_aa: CASGSFLPGEEQFF

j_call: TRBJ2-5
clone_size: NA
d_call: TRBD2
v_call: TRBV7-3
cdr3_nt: TGTGCCAGCAGCGCCCTGGGACTAGCGGAAGAGACCCAGTACTTC
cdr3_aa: CASSALGLAEETQYF

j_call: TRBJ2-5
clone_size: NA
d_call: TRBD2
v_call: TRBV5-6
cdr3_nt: TGTGCCAGCAGTTCTGTGACTAGCGGGGGGGAAGAGACCCAGTACTTC
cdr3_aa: CASSSVTSGGEETQYF

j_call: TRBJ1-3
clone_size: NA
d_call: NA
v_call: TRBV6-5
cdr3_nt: TGTGCCAGCAGTTACGGATTACAGGGTTCTGGAAACACCATATATTTT
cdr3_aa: CASSYGLQGSGNTIYF

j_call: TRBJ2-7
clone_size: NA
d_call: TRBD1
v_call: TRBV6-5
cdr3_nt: TGTGCCAGCAGTTACGGACAGGATGGGTACGAGCAGTACTTC
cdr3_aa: CASSYGQDGYEQYF

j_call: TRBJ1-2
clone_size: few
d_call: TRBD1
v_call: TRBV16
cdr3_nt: TGTGCCAGCAGCAAACAAGGGAGAGGGGGCTCTGGCTACACCTTC
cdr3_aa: CASSKQGRGGSGYTF

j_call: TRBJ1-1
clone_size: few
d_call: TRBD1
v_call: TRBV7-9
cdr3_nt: TGTGCCAGCAGCTCAGGGGGCGGCACTGAAGCTTTCTTT
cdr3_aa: CASSSGGGTEAFF

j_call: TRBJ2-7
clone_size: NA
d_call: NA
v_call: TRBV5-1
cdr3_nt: TGCGCCAGCAGATCTCAGGGTAGCTCCTACGAGCAGTACTTC
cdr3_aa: CASRSQGSSYEQYF

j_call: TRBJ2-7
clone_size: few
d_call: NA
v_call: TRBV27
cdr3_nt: TGTGCCAGCAGGTCCCTGTTGGGCGGGACGATCTACGAGCAGTACTTC
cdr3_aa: CASRSLLGGTIYEQYF

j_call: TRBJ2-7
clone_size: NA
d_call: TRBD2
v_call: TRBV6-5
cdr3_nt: TGTGCCACCTCGGGGGGACTAGCGGGGAGCGAGCAGTACTTC
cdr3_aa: CATSGGLAGSEQYF

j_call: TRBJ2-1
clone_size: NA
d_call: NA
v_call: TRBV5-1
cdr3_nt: TGCGCCAGCAGCTTGGGCTGGTTGGCGGAGAATGAGCAGTTCTTC
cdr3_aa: CASSLGWLAENEQFF

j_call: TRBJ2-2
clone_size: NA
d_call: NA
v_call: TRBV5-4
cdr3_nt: TGTGCCAGCAGCTTGACGGGAGAGGGCGGGGAGCTGTTTTTT
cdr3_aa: CASSLTGEGGELFF

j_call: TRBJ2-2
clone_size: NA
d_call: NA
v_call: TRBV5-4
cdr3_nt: TGTGCCAGCAGCTTGGGTAGGGGCGCATCCACCGGGGAGCTGTTTTTT
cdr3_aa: CASSLGRGASTGELFF

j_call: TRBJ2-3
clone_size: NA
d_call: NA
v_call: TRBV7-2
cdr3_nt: TGTGCCAGCAGCTTAAGATCGAGGGGCACAGATACGCAGTATTTT
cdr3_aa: CASSLRSRGTDTQYF

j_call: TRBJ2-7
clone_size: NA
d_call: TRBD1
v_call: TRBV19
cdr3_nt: TGTGCCACAACTACCGGACAGGGCTTCTACGAGCAGTACTTC
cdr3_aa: CATTTGQGFYEQYF

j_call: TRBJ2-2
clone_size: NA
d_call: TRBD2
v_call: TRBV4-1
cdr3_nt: TGCGCCAGCAGCTCGGTAGCGGGATCAGCAGTCGGGGAGCTGTTTTTT
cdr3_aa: CASSSVAGSAVGELFF

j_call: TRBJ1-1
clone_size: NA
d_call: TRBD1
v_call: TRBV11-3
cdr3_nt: TGTGCCAGCAGCCCGGGGACAGGCTCTCAAGCTTTCTTT
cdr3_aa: CASSPGTGSQAFF

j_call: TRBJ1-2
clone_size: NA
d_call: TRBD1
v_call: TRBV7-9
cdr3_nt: TGTGCCAGCAGCGCCCGGGACAGATATGGCTACACCTTC
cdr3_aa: CASSARDRYGYTF

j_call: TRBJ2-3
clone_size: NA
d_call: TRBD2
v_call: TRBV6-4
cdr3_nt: TGTGCCAGCTCCCCCCGGGGGGGGGCAGGAGATACGCAGTATTTT
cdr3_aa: CASSPRGGAGDTQYF

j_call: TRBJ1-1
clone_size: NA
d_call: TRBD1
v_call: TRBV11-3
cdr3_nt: TGTGCCAGCAGCGCCCGACAGGGAATGAACACTGAAGCTTTCTTT
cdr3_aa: CASSARQGMNTEAFF

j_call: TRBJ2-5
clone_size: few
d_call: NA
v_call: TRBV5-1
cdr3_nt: TGCGCCAGCAGCTTGGCGAGCCAGGGAATGTACCAAGAGACCCAGTACTTC
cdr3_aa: CASSLASQGMYQETQYF

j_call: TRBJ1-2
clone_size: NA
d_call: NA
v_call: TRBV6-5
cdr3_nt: TGTGCCAGCAGCTCCTCCCAGGCCCCCTATGGCTACACCTTC
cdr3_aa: CASSSSQAPYGYTF

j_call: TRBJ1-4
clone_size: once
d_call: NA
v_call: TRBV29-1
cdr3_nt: TGCAGCGTTGGGACTTACAAGTCCACTAATGAAAAACTGTTTTTT
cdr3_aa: CSVGTYKSTNEKLFF